A single sample gave rise to the 18 T cell receptor beta chains below, sequenced in a study of shared clonotypes between healthy human individuals. Produced via immunoSEQ multiplex PCR; TCRdb's table is partial and in-frame only. The table has roughly 2.4 million clones, approximately 95% seen once. Sample: naive CD4+ T cells sorted from blood. Indicated subset: CD45RA+ positively selected. These receptors came from a man younger than 30 in good health.

The chain carries TRBV18 and TRBJ2-7; D is possibly TRBD1 (5 bases). The CDR3 sequence is 16 residues long. The germline gives CDR1 KGHSH, CDR2 LQKENI. V was pared by 1 base and J by 0 bases, with 13 bases between. This chain's CDR3 is CASSPQTDIHSYEQYF. The CDR3 DNA follows: TGTGCCAGCTCACCACAGACGGACATACACTCCTACGAGCAGTACTTC.

The rearrangement links TRBV13 to TRBJ2-2; weak D call: TRBD2 (6 bases). Germline-derived CDR1 and CDR2 are PRHDT and FYEKMQ (reference sequence). CDR3 length: 14 residues. With 5 bases removed from V and 4 bases from J, the gap between germline ends came to 11 bases. As DNA, the CDR3 is TGTGCCAGCAGCGAGACTAGTCGCACCGGGGAGCTGTTTTTT. Its translation: CASSETSRTGELFF.

The rearrangement joins TRBV11-2 to TRBJ1-2, with 10 bases aligning to TRBD1. The ends lost 4 bases at V and 2 bases at J; junction bases unmatched: 7. From germline, CDR1 is SGHAT and CDR2 FQNNGV. This CDR3 spans 16 amino acids. CDR3 in DNA: TGTGCCAGCAGCTCTTCCCCGGGACAGGGGAACTATGGCTACACCTTC. It translates to CASSSSPGQGNYGYTF. The full variable domain, with the rest looked up from reference TRBV11-2 and TRBJ1-2, is EAGVAQSPRYKIIEKRQSVAFWCNPISGHATLYWYQQILGQGPKLLIQFQNNGVVDDSQLPKDRFSAERLKGVDSTLKIQPAKLEDSAVYLCASSSSPGQGNYGYTFGSGTRLTVV.

The chain recombines TRBV5-8 with TRBJ2-7; possible D gene TRBD1, 5 bases. The V gene's germline CDR1 is SGHTS and CDR2 YDEGEE. Deletions cut 0 bases from V and 5 bases from J, with 18 bases between. This CDR3 comprises 16 residues. The CDR3 spells CASSLAERGTADEQYF. CDR3 DNA: TGTGCCAGCAGCTTGGCCGAAAGGGGTACGGCGGACGAGCAGTACTTC.

The chain links TRBV7-2 to TRBJ2-5, with D possibly being TRBD2 (5 bases). The CDR3 extends over 15 amino acids. V was clipped by 1 base and J by 0 bases, with 9 bases between them. Germline V gene sequence: CDR1 SGHTA, CDR2 FQGNSA. CDR3 loop: CASSLGTWYQETQYF. The CDR3 coding sequence is TGTGCCAGCAGCTTAGGGACTTGGTACCAAGAGACCCAGTACTTC.

The V gene is TRBV19, the J gene TRBJ2-7, with D possibly matching TRBD1 (6 bases). There are 13 residues in the CDR3. V was pared by 5 bases and J by 7 bases, with 15 bases between. Germline loops: CDR1 LNHDA, CDR2 SQIVND (reference sequence). CDR3 DNA: TGTGCCAGTAGTTCCCGGCAGGGGCAAGAGCAGTACTTC. Amino acid sequence: CASSSRQGQEQYF. Looking up the rest from reference TRBV19 and TRBJ2-7 gives the full variable domain: DGGITQSPKYLFRKEGQNVTLSCEQNLNHDAMYWYRQDPGQGLRLIYYSQIVNDFQKGDIAEGYSVSREKKESFPLTVTSAQKNPTAFYLCASSSRQGQEQYFGPGTRLTVT.

This clone was detected once. The V gene is TRBV10-3, the J gene TRBJ2-1, with a possible D match to TRBD2 (7 bases). CDR1 is ENHRY and CDR2 is SYGVKD in the germline V gene. Trimming cost V 0 bases and J 0 bases, with 15 bases left between them. CDR3 length: 18 residues. The CDR3 DNA reads as TGTGCCATCAGTGAGTCCGCGGGGGCCTTTAGCTCCTACAATGAGCAGTTCTTC. Translating it yields CAISESAGAFSSYNEQFF.

The sample holds one count of this clone. The rearrangement uses TRBV4-1 and TRBJ2-3; 10 bases are a match to TRBD2. The CDR3 runs 16 residues. The germline V gene encodes CDR1 MGHRA and CDR2 YSYEKL. Losses at the gene ends were 6 bases for V and 6 bases for J; bases not matched to a gene: 12. CDR3 protein: CASRTSSGGAFDTQYF. The CDR3 DNA reads as TGCGCCAGCAGGACTTCCAGCGGGGGGGCATTTGATACGCAGTATTTT.

CDR3 coding DNA: TGCAGCGTTGGTAACGGTCCCGGGGAGCTGTTTTTT. Its translation: CSVGNGPGELFF. The rearrangement joins TRBV29-1 to TRBJ2-2; unclear D gene. The germline gives CDR1 SQVTM, CDR2 ANQGSEA. This CDR3 has 12 residues. The ends were cut back, 4 bases at V and 6 bases at J, with 9 bases in the middle.

The J gene is TRBJ2-5, the V gene TRBV27, with D perhaps TRBD1 (5 bases). Trimming removed 8 bases from V and 2 bases from J, with 12 bases in between. CDR1 is MNHEY and CDR2 is SMNVEV in the germline V gene (reference sequence). The CDR3 covers 13 residues. Here the CDR3 DNA reads TGTGCCAGCGCCACAGGAACACAAGAGACCCAGTACTTC. Encoded protein: CASATGTQETQYF.

This chain connects TRBV6-5 to TRBJ2-1; D call uncertain. V lost 0 bases, J lost 4 bases, and 13 bases lay in between. This CDR3 is 16 amino acids long. CDR1 is MNHEY and CDR2 is SVGAGI in the germline V gene. The CDR3 DNA sequence: TGTGCCAGCAGTTACTCCCCGGCACATCCTTACAATGAGCAGTTCTTC. It is translated as CASSYSPAHPYNEQFF.

The chain employs TRBV7-9 and TRBJ2-3; tentatively, D is TRBD2 (6 bases). The CDR3 is 15 amino acids. In germline, CDR1 is SEHNR, CDR2 FQNEAQ (reference sequence). Between the trimmed V and J ends, which lost 1 base and 5 bases, there was a span of 13 bases. The CDR3 DNA sequence: TGTGCCAGCAGCTTAGTGGGCGGGGCAGGAGATACGCAGTATTTT. Its protein product is CASSLVGGAGDTQYF.

J is TRBJ1-1 and V is TRBV27; D is perhaps TRBD1 (5 bases). The CDR3 has 14 amino acids. From germline, CDR1 is MNHEY and CDR2 SMNVEV (reference sequence). With 2 bases removed from V and 3 bases from J, the gap between germline ends came to 10 bases. The CDR3 DNA is TGTGCCAGCAGTTTACAGGGAATGCACACTGAAGCTTTCTTT. This sequence encodes CASSLQGMHTEAFF.

The J gene is TRBJ1-4, the V gene TRBV27; possible D gene TRBD1, 6 bases. The CDR3 extends over 14 amino acids. V was clipped by 6 bases and J by 0 bases, with 8 bases between them. CDR1 MNHEY and CDR2 SMNVEV come from the germline V gene (reference sequence). The chain's CDR3 is CASRGQSTNEKLFF. The CDR3 DNA follows: TGTGCCAGCAGAGGACAGTCAACTAATGAAAAACTGTTTTTT.

The V call is TRBV25-1, the J call TRBJ2-7; 7 bases match TRBD2. Germline assignment: CDR1 MGHDK and CDR2 SYGVNS. The CDR3 loop spans 17 amino acids. V lost 1 base and J lost 9; bases outside the gene matches: 18. The CDR3 bases are TGTGCCAGCAGTGAATCAGGACCGGGAGGTCTGGGGGGTACGCAGTACTTC. This translates into CASSESGPGGLGGTQYF.

This clone was counted a single time. The J gene is TRBJ2-2, the V gene TRBV6-4, with D possibly matching TRBD1 (5 bases). Trimming took 2 bases from V and 5 from J, leaving 12 bases between them. The CDR3 has 15 residues. CDR1 is MRHNA, CDR2 SNTAGT, per germline. This CDR3 reads CASSDRQGGTGELFF. The DNA of the CDR3 is TGTGCCAGCAGTGACCGGCAGGGTGGGACCGGGGAGCTGTTTTTT.

The chain combines TRBV27 with TRBJ2-4; the match to TRBD2 covers 8 bases. Germline V gene data show CDR1 as MNHEY and CDR2 as SMNVEV (reference sequence). The junction had 14 bases not matched to a gene; V was cut back by 0 bases and J by 1 base. This CDR3 has 20 residues. The CDR3 nucleotides read TGTGCCAGCAGTTTATCCCCCGGGGGGGTGCCTTTAACTGCCAAAAACATTCAGTACTTC. Its translation: CASSLSPGGVPLTAKNIQYF.

This chain uses TRBV2 with TRBJ1-6; the D is unclear. CDR1 and CDR2 (germline): SNHLY, FYNNEI. CDR3 length: 11 residues. V was cut by 3 bases and J by 13 bases, with 7 bases left in between. The CDR3, as DNA: TGTGCCAGCAGTGAGATGCTGCCCCTCCACTTT. Translation gives CASSEMLPLHF.